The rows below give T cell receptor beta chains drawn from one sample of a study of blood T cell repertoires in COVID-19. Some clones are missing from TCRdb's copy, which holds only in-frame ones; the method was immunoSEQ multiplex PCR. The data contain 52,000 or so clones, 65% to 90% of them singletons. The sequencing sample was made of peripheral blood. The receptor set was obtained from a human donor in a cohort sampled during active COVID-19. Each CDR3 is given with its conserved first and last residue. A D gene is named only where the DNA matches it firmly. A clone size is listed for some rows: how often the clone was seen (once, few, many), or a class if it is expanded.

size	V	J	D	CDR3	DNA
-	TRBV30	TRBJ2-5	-	CAWRTGLETQYF	TGTGCCTGGAGGACAGGTTTGGAGACCCAGTACTTC
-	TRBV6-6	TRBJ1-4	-	CASSLRSAFNEKLFF	TGTGCCAGCAGTCTCCGCAGCGCCTTTAATGAAAAACTGTTTTTT
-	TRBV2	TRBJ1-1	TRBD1	CASTRDRVANTEAFF	TGTGCCAGCACTAGGGACAGGGTGGCAAACACTGAAGCTTTCTTT
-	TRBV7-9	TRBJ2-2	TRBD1	CASILQGAVSGELFF	TGTGCCAGCATCTTACAGGGGGCTGTCTCCGGGGAGCTGTTTTTT
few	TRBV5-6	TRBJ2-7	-	CASSLQGPYEQYF	TGTGCCAGCAGCCTTCAGGGGCCCTACGAGCAGTACTTC
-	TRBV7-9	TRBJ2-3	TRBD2	CAGEGSTDTQYF	TGTGCCGGGGAGGGTAGCACAGATACGCAGTATTTT
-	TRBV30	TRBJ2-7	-	CAWSVGGSSYEQYF	TGTGCCTGGAGTGTGGGTGGGAGCTCCTACGAGCAGTACTTC
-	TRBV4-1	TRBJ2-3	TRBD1	CASSLDRRDTQYF	TGCGCCAGCAGCTTGGACAGGAGGGATACGCAGTATTTT
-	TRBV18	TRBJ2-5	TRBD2	CASSPLLAGEETQYF	TGTGCCAGCTCACCACTGTTAGCGGGAGAAGAGACCCAGTACTTC
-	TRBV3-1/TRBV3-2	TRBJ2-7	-	CASSQFFEVQGRSGEQYF	TGTGCCAGCAGCCAATTCTTTGAGGTGCAGGGGCGATCAGGCGAGCAGTACTTC
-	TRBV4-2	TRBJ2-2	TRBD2	CASSQSGRRDGELFF	TGTGCCAGCAGCCAAAGCGGGAGGAGAGACGGGGAGCTGTTTTTT
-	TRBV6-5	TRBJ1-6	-	CASTLKSSYNSPLHF	TGTGCCAGCACCCTCAAGAGCTCCTATAATTCACCCCTCCACTTT
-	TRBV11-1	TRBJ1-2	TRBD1	CASSPGTGGAYGYTF	TGTGCCAGCAGCCCCGGGACAGGGGGCGCTTATGGCTACACCTTC
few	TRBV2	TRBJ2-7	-	CASSPSYEQYF	TGTGCCAGCAGCCCTTCCTACGAGCAGTACTTC
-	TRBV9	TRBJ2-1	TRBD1	CASSVGDREYNEQFF	TGTGCCAGCAGCGTAGGGGACAGGGAGTACAATGAGCAGTTCTTC
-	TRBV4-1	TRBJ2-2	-	CASSQEAGFNGELFF	TGCGCCAGCAGCCAAGAAGCCGGGTTCAACGGGGAGCTGTTTTTT
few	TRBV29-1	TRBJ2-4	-	CSVRELAKNIQYF	TGCAGCGTGCGGGAATTAGCCAAAAACATTCAGTACTTC
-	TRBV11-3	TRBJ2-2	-	CASRDKNTGELFF	TGTGCCAGCCGGGACAAGAACACCGGGGAGCTGTTTTTT
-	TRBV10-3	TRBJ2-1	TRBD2	CAVDIAGEQFF	TGTGCCGTCGACATAGCGGGAGAGCAGTTCTTC
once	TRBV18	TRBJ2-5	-	CASSPNYRETQYF	TGTGCCAGCTCACCAAATTACAGGGAGACCCAGTACTTC
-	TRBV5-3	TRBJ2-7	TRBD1	CARSLGQGAYEQYF	TGTGCCAGAAGCCTCGGACAGGGGGCCTACGAGCAGTACTTC
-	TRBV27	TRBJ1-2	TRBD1	CASSTRTGGRYGYTF	TGTGCCAGCAGTACGAGGACAGGGGGTCGGTATGGCTACACCTTC
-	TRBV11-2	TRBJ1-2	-	CASSLGGPYGYTF	TGTGCCAGCAGCTTGGGAGGACCCTATGGCTACACCTTC
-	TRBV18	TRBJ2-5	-	CASSPARGVQETQYF	TGTGCCAGCTCACCGGCTCGAGGAGTACAAGAGACCCAGTACTTC
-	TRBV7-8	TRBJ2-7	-	CASSLPLSYEQYF	TGTGCCAGCAGCTTACCCCTCTCCTACGAGCAGTACTTC
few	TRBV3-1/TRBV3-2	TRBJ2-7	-	CASSQRQGLNF	TGTGCCAGCAGCCAACGTCAGGGTCTGAACTTC
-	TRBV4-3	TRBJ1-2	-	CASSQLGPGKGYTF	TGCGCCAGCAGCCAATTGGGCCCGGGGAAGGGCTACACCTTC
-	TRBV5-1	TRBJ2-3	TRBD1	CASSPTDRVLSTDTQYF	TGCGCCAGCAGCCCTACGGACAGGGTGCTTAGCACAGATACGCAGTATTTT
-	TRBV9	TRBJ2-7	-	CASSVDAFANEQYF	TGTGCCAGCAGCGTAGATGCATTTGCGAACGAGCAGTACTTC
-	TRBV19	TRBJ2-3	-	CASSSLEGNTQYF	TGTGCCAGTAGTTCGTTAGAGGGAAATACGCAGTATTTT
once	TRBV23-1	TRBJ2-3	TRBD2	CASSQRPGGETTDTQYF	TGCGCCAGCAGTCAAAGGCCGGGAGGCGAGACCACAGATACGCAGTATTTT
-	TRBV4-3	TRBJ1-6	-	CASSQGGGTGQWALHF	TGCGCCAGCAGCCAAGGAGGAGGGACTGGGCAATGGGCCCTCCACTTT
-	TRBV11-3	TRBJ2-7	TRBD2	CASSFDSGSSYEQYF	TGTGCCAGCAGCTTCGACAGCGGGAGCTCCTACGAGCAGTACTTC
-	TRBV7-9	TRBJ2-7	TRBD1	CASSYPGQRYEQYF	TGTGCCAGCAGCTACCCGGGACAGCGCTACGAGCAGTACTTC
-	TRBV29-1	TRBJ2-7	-	CSVARNYEQYF	TGCAGCGTAGCGCGGAATTACGAGCAGTACTTC
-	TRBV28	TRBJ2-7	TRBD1	CASQRTGSYEQYF	TGTGCCAGTCAAAGGACAGGCTCCTACGAGCAGTACTTC
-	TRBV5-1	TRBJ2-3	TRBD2	CASSLFGTSGTPTDTQYF	TGCGCCAGCAGCTTGTTCGGGACTAGCGGTACCCCAACAGATACGCAGTATTTT
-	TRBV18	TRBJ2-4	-	CASSPPSVNIQYF	TGTGCCAGCTCACCACCCTCGGTAAACATTCAGTACTTC
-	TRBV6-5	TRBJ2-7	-	CASKVTSSSYEQYF	TGTGCCAGCAAGGTAACTAGCAGCTCCTACGAGCAGTACTTC
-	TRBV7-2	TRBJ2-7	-	CASSLRQGNYEQYF	TGTGCCAGCAGCTTAAGGCAGGGGAACTACGAGCAGTACTTC
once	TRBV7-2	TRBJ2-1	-	CASSRRESYEQFF	TGTGCCAGCAGCAGACGGGAGAGCTATGAGCAGTTCTTC
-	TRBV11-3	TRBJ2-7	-	CASSLAGDAYEQYF	TGTGCCAGCAGCTTAGCGGGAGATGCCTACGAGCAGTACTTC
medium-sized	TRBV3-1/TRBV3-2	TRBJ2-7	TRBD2	CASSHDHPGLETYEQYF	TGTGCCAGCAGCCACGATCACCCGGGACTAGAAACCTACGAGCAGTACTTC
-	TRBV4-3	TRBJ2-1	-	CASSRDLAYNEQFF	TGCGCCAGCAGCCGGGACTTGGCCTACAATGAGCAGTTCTTC
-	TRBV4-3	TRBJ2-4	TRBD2	CASSQDGIGLAGDIAKNIQYF	TGCGCCAGCAGCCAAGATGGTATTGGGCTAGCGGGGGACATAGCCAAAAACATTCAGTACTTC
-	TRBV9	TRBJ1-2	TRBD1	CASSVDRGGYTF	TGTGCCAGCAGCGTAGACAGGGGAGGCTACACCTTC
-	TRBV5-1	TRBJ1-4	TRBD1	CASSLAGAGTGGEKLFF	TGCGCCAGCAGCTTGGCCGGGGCCGGGACAGGGGGTGAAAAACTGTTTTTT
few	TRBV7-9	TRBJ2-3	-	CASVSGSTDTQYF	TGTGCCAGCGTCTCCGGGAGCACAGATACGCAGTATTTT
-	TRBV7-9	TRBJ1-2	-	CASSSPGGAGYGYTF	TGTGCCAGCAGCTCCCCGGGGGGCGCTGGCTATGGCTACACCTTC
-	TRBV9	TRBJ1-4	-	CASSQTPGLANEKLFF	TGTGCCAGCAGCCAGACTCCGGGACTTGCTAATGAAAAACTGTTTTTT
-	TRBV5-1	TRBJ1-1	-	CASSLLQGMNTEAFF	TGCGCCAGCAGCTTATTACAGGGAATGAACACTGAAGCTTTCTTT
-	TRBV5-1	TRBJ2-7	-	CASSLARTAPYEQYF	TGCGCCAGCAGCTTGGCCCGGACAGCGCCCTACGAGCAGTACTTC
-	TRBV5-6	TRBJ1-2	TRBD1	CASSLEGTGRAAGYGYTF	TGTGCCAGCAGCTTGGAGGGGACAGGGAGGGCTGCGGGCTATGGCTACACCTTC
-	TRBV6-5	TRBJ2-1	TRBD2	CASSYSGLAGAFF	TGTGCCAGCAGTTACTCGGGACTAGCGGGCGCGTTCTTC
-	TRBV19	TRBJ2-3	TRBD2	CASSKGSSGRAVTDTQYF	TGTGCCAGTAGTAAGGGCTCTAGCGGGAGGGCCGTAACAGATACGCAGTATTTT
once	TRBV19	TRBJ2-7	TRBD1	CASSIRDRGYEQYF	TGTGCCAGTAGTATACGGGACAGAGGCTACGAGCAGTACTTC
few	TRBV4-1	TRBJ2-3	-	CASSQVPGGYTDTQYF	TGCGCCAGCAGCCAAGTTCCGGGCGGGTACACAGATACGCAGTATTTT